Below, 26 T cell receptor beta chains from the same sample are listed, as sequenced in a study of molecular identifiers for immune sequencing clone quantification. MiXCR, run by TCRdb on the PCR reads, gives a single entry per CDR3 protein. The profile shows 75,000 to 100,000 distinct CDR3 sequences, under 20% of them singletons. Sample: naive CD8+ T cells from blood, with Jurkat cell RNA spiked in. Subset denoted: FACS-sorted CD8+CD4-CCR7+CD45RA+ naive T cells. These receptors were collected from a human donor in good health. Some libraries in this study had Jurkat cell RNA spiked in.

This clonotype was counted at least ten times. This chain joins TRBV7-2 and TRBJ2-1; TRBD2 matches 9 bases. V gave up 4 bases and J gave up 3 bases; unmatched junction bases: 10. This CDR3 spans 17 amino acids. Germline V gene sequence: CDR1 SGHTA, CDR2 FQGNSA. CDR3 bases: TGTGCCAGCAGCTCTCGGGGCGGGACTAGCAGCTACAATGAGCAGTTCTTC. This translates into CASSSRGGTSSYNEQFF.

A word on this clonotype: A read error is possible here, since a much larger clone lies one base away. The chain links TRBV20-1 to TRBJ2-7; D remains unclear. The germline V gene encodes CDR1 DFQATT and CDR2 SNEGSKA (reference sequence). The CDR3 contains 12 residues. Here the CDR3 DNA reads TGCAGTGCTAGGGACCTTTCCTACGAGCAGTGCTTC. Translating it yields CSARDLSYEQCF.

Worth noting for this clonotype: One end of the junction varies from germline; a read error may be responsible. The chain recombines TRBV12-3 or TRBV12-4 with TRBJ2-2; weak D call: TRBD2 (5 bases). CDR3 length: 14 residues. This chain's CDR3 is CASSLGTPTGKLFF. CDR3 in DNA: TGTGCCAGCAGTCTTGGCACTCCCACCGGGAAGCTGTTTTTT.

This clonotype was detected many times. This chain uses TRBV10-3 with TRBJ1-1; weak D call: TRBD1 (6 bases). Between the trimmed V and J ends, which lost 1 base and 0 bases, there was a span of 9 bases. This CDR3 spans 15 amino acids. The V gene's germline CDR1 is ENHRY and CDR2 SYGVKD. The CDR3: CAISEFQGLNTEAFF. Here the CDR3 DNA reads TGTGCCATCAGTGAGTTTCAGGGGCTGAACACTGAAGCTTTCTTT.

The sample holds many counts of this clonotype. The chain has TRBV6-5 and TRBJ2-7; a weak D match, TRBD1 (5 bases). The germline gives CDR1 MNHEY, CDR2 SVGAGI. The CDR3 extends over 13 amino acids. The V gene lost 6 bases and the J gene lost 5 bases, with 14 bases spanning the gap. Here the CDR3 reads CASSPGLRNEQYF. The CDR3 DNA reads TGTGCCAGCAGCCCAGGGTTAAGGAACGAGCAGTACTTC.

This clonotype was seen ten or more times. The V call is TRBV4-3, the J call TRBJ2-1; tentatively, D is TRBD1 or TRBD2 (5 bases each). This CDR3 has 14 residues. V lost 0 bases, J lost 8 bases, and 11 bases lay in between. CDR1 and CDR2 (germline): LGHNA, YSLEER. The CDR3 region is CASSQDGRDDEQFF. CDR3 nucleotide sequence: TGCGCCAGCAGCCAAGATGGCAGGGACGATGAGCAGTTCTTC.

This clonotype showed up many times. CDR3 region: CASSSTSGSYDTQYF. The CDR3 nucleotides read TGTGCCAGCAGCTCAACTAGCGGGAGTTATGATACGCAGTATTTT. The genes are TRBV5-8 and TRBJ2-3, with 11 positions matching TRBD2. The CDR3 loop spans 15 amino acids. The germline gives CDR1 SGHTS, CDR2 YDEGEE. V dropped 3 bases and J dropped 6; count of bases not matched to a gene: 6.

This clonotype was seen at least ten times. The chain employs TRBV19 and TRBJ2-2, with 9 bases lining up with TRBD2. The CDR3 is 16 amino acids. Germline CDR1 is LNHDA and CDR2 is SQIVND (reference sequence). J was trimmed by 3 bases and V by 7 bases; bases with no gene match: 9. CDR3 in DNA: TGTGCCAGTAAAGGCGTAGCGGGAGCGGACACCGGGGAGCTGTTTTTT. The encoded protein is CASKGVAGADTGELFF. Full variable domain (rest looked up from reference TRBV19 and TRBJ2-2): DGGITQSPKYLFRKEGQNVTLSCEQNLNHDAMYWYRQDPGQGLRLIYYSQIVNDFQKGDIAEGYSVSREKKESFPLTVTSAQKNPTAFYLCASKGVAGADTGELFFGEGSRLTVL.

Ten or more counts support this clonotype. The chain uses TRBV12-3 or TRBV12-4 and TRBJ1-5; perhaps TRBD1 as D (6 bases). CDR3 length: 16 residues. Trimming took 1 base from V and 3 from J, leaving 13 bases between them. For the CDR3, the DNA is TGTGCCAGCAGTTTAGGGGGGGCCGGCTCCAATCAGCCCCAGCATTTT. Its protein is CASSLGGAGSNQPQHF.

This clonotype was seen a handful of times. This rearrangement joins TRBV5-4 to TRBJ2-1; 8 nucleotides agree with TRBD1. Looked up from germline, CDR1 is SGHNT and CDR2 is YYREEE (reference sequence). There are 15 residues in the CDR3. Trimming at V came to 3 bases and at J to 6 bases, leaving 8 bases not matched to a gene. CDR3 loop: CASSYGQGPGNEQFF. The CDR3 DNA reads as TGTGCCAGCAGCTATGGACAGGGACCGGGCAATGAGCAGTTCTTC.

With regard to this clonotype: A read error is possible here, since a much larger clone lies one base away. The V gene is TRBV20-1, the J gene TRBJ1-6; TRBD1 might be the D (5 bases). CDR1 and CDR2 (germline): DFQATT, SNEGSKA (reference sequence). Trimming removed 3 bases from V and 2 bases from J, with 17 bases in between. The CDR3 runs 17 residues. The DNA of the CDR3 is TGCAGTGCTAGTTGGGGCAGGGTGGAAGCCTATAATTCACCCCTCCACTTT. Translation: CSASWGRVEAYNSPLHF.

This clonotype was observed at least ten times. The chain uses TRBV5-4 and TRBJ2-7; possibly TRBD1 for D (6 bases). CDR1 and CDR2 (germline): SGHNT, YYREEE (reference sequence). Trimming pared 4 bases from V and 3 bases from J, leaving 26 bases between. This CDR3 has 18 residues. The CDR3: CASSPSTGIGHRGYEQYF. The CDR3 coding sequence is TGTGCCAGCAGCCCTTCGACAGGCATCGGGCATAGGGGCTACGAGCAGTACTTC.

The sample holds many counts of this clonotype. The rearrangement uses TRBV11-2 and TRBJ2-3; no clear D gene. Trimming shortened V by 1 base and J by 0 bases, and 11 bases separated the two germline ends. This CDR3 has 16 amino acids. CDR1 and CDR2 from the germline V gene are SGHAT and FQNNGV. The CDR3 DNA reads as TGTGCCAGCAGCTTAGTCGTTAACCCTAGCACAGATACGCAGTATTTT. Protein product: CASSLVVNPSTDTQYF.

A remark on this clonotype: Since a much larger clone is just one base distant, this may be a read error. The chain combines TRBV20-1 with TRBJ2-3; D may be TRBD2 (5 bases). The length of the CDR3 is 15 residues. Looked up from germline, CDR1 is DFQATT and CDR2 is SNEGSKA (reference sequence). The DNA of the CDR3 is TGCAGTGCTGGAGATCTAGCCCTCAGCACAGATACGCAGTATTTT. Translated: CSAGDLALSTDTQYF.

The chain joins TRBV4-3 to TRBJ1-1; D remains unclear. The V gene lost 2 bases and the J gene lost 2 bases, with 6 bases spanning the gap. The CDR3 length is 13 residues. Germline V lookup: CDR1 LGHNA, CDR2 YSLEER. The CDR3, as DNA: TGCGCCAGCAGCCAAATTCCCAACACTGAAGCTTTCTTT. Amino acids: CASSQIPNTEAFF.

This clonotype appeared many times. The rearrangement links TRBV7-9 to TRBJ2-2, with D possibly being TRBD1 or TRBD2 (5 bases each). The CDR3 covers 14 residues. Deletions cut 10 bases from V and 1 base from J, with 13 bases between. Germline V gene lookup returns CDR1 SEHNR and CDR2 FQNEAQ (reference sequence). For the CDR3, the DNA is TGTGCCACCCGGGACCCATTGAACACCGGGGAGCTGTTTTTT. Its translation is CATRDPLNTGELFF.

The chain links TRBV7-6 to TRBJ1-4, with D possibly TRBD1 on 6 matching bases. Germline V gene lookup returns CDR1 SGHVS and CDR2 FNYEAQ. The CDR3 totals 13 residues. V dropped 0 bases and J dropped 10 bases, with 9 bases sitting between them. As DNA, the CDR3 is TGTGCCAGCAGCTTAGCGGACAGAGGAAAACTGTTTTTT. Protein: CASSLADRGKLFF.

This clonotype was observed once. This could be a read error, since a much larger clone is one nucleotide away. This sequence joins TRBV7-8 and TRBJ2-1; no clear D. The CDR3 runs to 11 residues. Germline loops: CDR1 SGHVS, CDR2 FQNEAQ. CDR3 sequence (DNA): TGTGCCAGCAGCTCCGGTCCCAATTTCTCCTTC. It translates to CASSSGPNFSF. The whole variable domain, filled in from reference TRBV7-8 and TRBJ2-1, reads GAGVSQSPRYKVAKRGQDVALRCDPISGHVSLFWYQQALGQGPEFLTYFQNEAQLDKSGLPSDRFFAERPEGSVSTLKIQRTQQEDSAVYLCASSSGPNFSFGPGTRLTVL.

At least ten counts were recorded for this clonotype. The V call is TRBV6-5, the J call TRBJ2-7; D is unclear. Germline lookup yields CDR1 MNHEY and CDR2 SVGAGI. V was clipped by 0 bases and J by 0 bases, with 9 bases between them. The CDR3 runs to 15 residues. The CDR3 here is CASSYSGPTSYEQYF. The CDR3 coding sequence is TGTGCCAGCAGTTACTCTGGCCCTACCTCCTACGAGCAGTACTTC.

Ten or more counts support this clonotype. The V call is TRBV30, the J call TRBJ2-7; the D call may be TRBD1 or TRBD2 (5 bases each). The germline CDR1 and CDR2 sequences are GTSNPN and SVGIG (reference sequence). V lost 1 base, J lost 5 bases, and 15 bases lay in between. The CDR3 totals 14 residues. CDR3 bases: TGTGCCTGGAGTGCGAGGGGCTTTTGGGACGAGCAGTACTTC. Protein sequence: CAWSARGFWDEQYF.

This clonotype was found many times. The V call is TRBV6-5, the J call TRBJ2-7, with unresolved D. This CDR3 has 12 residues. The V end lost 5 bases, the J end lost 4 bases, and 9 bases lay between the germline ends. CDR1 and CDR2 (germline): MNHEY, SVGAGI. As DNA, the CDR3 is TGTGCCAGCAGTAACATAGGGTACGAGCAGTACTTC. Amino acids: CASSNIGYEQYF.

This clonotype was seen only once. A much larger clone is a single base away; this may be a read error. The rearrangement joins TRBV7-9 to TRBJ2-5, with unresolved D. The CDR3 runs to 13 residues. CDR1 and CDR2 (germline): SEHNR, FQNEAQ (reference sequence). The CDR3 here is CVTPAAREETQYF. CDR3 DNA sequence: TGTGTCACCCCCGCGGCACGAGAAGAGACCCAGTACTTC.

This clonotype has a count of ten or more. This chain links TRBV28 with TRBJ2-7; 9 bases fit TRBD1. J was trimmed by 5 bases and V by 9 bases; bases with no gene match: 8. Germline V gene lookup returns CDR1 MDHEN and CDR2 SYDVKM. The CDR3 runs 13 residues. CDR3 loop: CASEQGAVHEQYF. In DNA, the CDR3 is TGTGCCAGTGAACAGGGGGCGGTGCACGAGCAGTACTTC.

Concerning this clonotype: A read error may be the cause here, since a much bigger clone is one base away. This chain links TRBV2 with TRBJ2-7; D is perhaps TRBD2 (5 bases). Trimming pared 6 bases from V and 3 bases from J, leaving 6 bases between. The CDR3 consists of 11 residues. Germline CDR1 reads SNHLY; CDR2 reads FYNNEI. The CDR3 is CASSGDYEQYF. The CDR3 nucleotides are TGTGCCAGCAGCGGGGACTACGAGCAGTACTTC.

This clonotype was counted at least ten times. V and J are TRBV6-5 and TRBJ2-1, with TRBD2 matching over 8 bases. The CDR3 length is 16 residues. The V gene's germline CDR1 is MNHEY and CDR2 SVGAGI. V lost 0 bases to trimming and J lost 4 bases; unmatched junction nucleotides: 5. As DNA, the CDR3 is TGTGCCAGCAGTTACTCGAGTGCGGGGGGATACAATGAGCAGTTCTTC. This codes for CASSYSSAGGYNEQFF.

This clonotype came up many times. The V and J genes are TRBV7-9 and TRBJ2-2; 8 positions agree with TRBD1. V trimming: 8 bases; J trimming: 6 bases; junction bases outside the gene matches: 11. The CDR3 is 15 amino acids. From germline, CDR1 is SEHNR and CDR2 FQNEAQ (reference sequence). The CDR3 loop is CASSSTGVIAGELFF. DNA for the CDR3: TGTGCCAGCTCGTCGACAGGGGTGATAGCCGGGGAGCTGTTTTTT.